A selection of T cell receptor beta chains follows, all from one sample in a study of blood T cell repertoires in COVID-19. Measured with immunoSEQ multiplex PCR; TCRdb has only the in-frame clones, and not every one. The sample records under 130,000 clones, roughly 80% being singletons. The specimen sequenced was peripheral blood. The receptors were gathered from a man between 65 and 85 years old with active or convalescent COVID-19. CDR3s include the opening cysteine and the closing phenylalanine or tryptophan. The order of the fields is V gene, J gene, CDR3 protein.

TRBV2	TRBJ1-4	CASLEVRTNEKLFF
TRBV3-1/TRBV3-2	TRBJ1-1	CASSPRTGGLNTEAFF
TRBV14	TRBJ1-2	CASSQGQGYGYTF
TRBV28	TRBJ1-5	CASSFRSGNQPQHF
TRBV11-2	TRBJ2-1	CASSSAGVNEQFF
TRBV19	TRBJ1-2	CASTLGDRDYGYTF
TRBV29-1	TRBJ1-5	CSVTGGYNQPQHF
TRBV6-4	TRBJ1-6	CASSVHHRDGSPLHF
TRBV5-1	TRBJ1-3	CASSRDSSGNTIYF
TRBV5-3	TRBJ1-1	CARSSPGQGACSEAFF
TRBV27	TRBJ1-5	CASNQDRYSNQPQHF
TRBV6-2/TRBV6-3	TRBJ2-5	CASSFLRETQYF
TRBV3-1/TRBV3-2	TRBJ2-7	CASSQDGGLREQYF
TRBV5-1	TRBJ2-3	CASSLLALTDTQYF